This entry lists 18 T cell receptor beta chains sequenced from one sample in a study of cytomegalovirus exposure and HLA in healthy donors. The PCR had 60 Vbeta and 13 Jbeta primers. The data were produced by immunoSEQ multiplex PCR, yet TCRdb's version contains in-frame clones alone and is incomplete. The table includes about 170,000 clones, over 60% detected once. Sequenced sample: PBMCs. Receptors were obtained from a woman between 50 and 59 years old in good health and CMV-seropositive.

The chain carries TRBV27 and TRBJ1-3, with unresolved D. Germline CDR1 reads MNHEY; CDR2 reads SMNVEV (reference sequence). CDR3 length: 15 amino acids. Trimming stripped 3 bases from V and 4 bases from J, with 13 bases between. The CDR3 DNA sequence: TGTGCCAGCAGTTTGGGAGGACCCGGAGGAAACACCATATATTTT. Protein sequence: CASSLGGPGGNTIYF.

This rearrangement joins TRBV5-6 to TRBJ1-2, with 7 bases aligning to TRBD1. CDR1 SGHDT and CDR2 YYEEEE come from the germline V gene. V dropped 7 bases and J dropped 2; count of bases not matched to a gene: 2. The CDR3 runs to 12 residues. As DNA, the CDR3 is TGTGCCAGCGGACAGGAAAACTATGGCTACACCTTC. This codes for CASGQENYGYTF.

This clone has a single count. The chain carries TRBV6-6 and TRBJ1-5; no reliable D call. Deletions cut 5 bases from V and 1 base from J, with 12 bases between. The length of the CDR3 is 15 residues. Per germline, CDR1 MNHNY and CDR2 SVGAGI (reference sequence). CDR3 coding DNA: TGTGCCAGCAGTACCGACTCGGAGAGCAATCAGCCCCAGCATTTT. This translates into CASSTDSESNQPQHF.

V is TRBV28 and J is TRBJ1-5; tentative D call: TRBD1 (5 bases). Trimming left V 5 bases short and J 3 bases short, with 11 bases between. Germline assignment: CDR1 MDHEN and CDR2 SYDVKM. There are 14 residues in the CDR3. The CDR3 bases are TGTGCCAGCAGTGGGGCGGGGGACAATCAGCCCCAGCATTTT. Amino acids: CASSGAGDNQPQHF.

V and J are TRBV9 and TRBJ1-2; 9 positions agree with TRBD1. Germline V gives CDR1 SGDLS, CDR2 YYNGEE. The ends lost 4 bases at V and 5 bases at J; junction bases unmatched: 12. CDR3 length: 16 amino acids. CDR3 residues: CASSPPPGQGPYGYTF. Written as DNA, the CDR3 is TGTGCCAGCAGCCCACCTCCAGGACAGGGGCCTTATGGCTACACCTTC.

The rearrangement joins TRBV29-1 to TRBJ2-3; no reliable D call. Trimming took off 7 bases at V and 4 bases at J, with 9 bases between the two ends. This CDR3 is built from 11 residues. Germline-derived CDR1 and CDR2 are SQVTM and ANQGSEA. CDR3 DNA: TGCAGCGCCCCCGTCGCAGATACGCAGTATTTT. The encoded protein is CSAPVADTQYF.

The V call is TRBV11-2, the J call TRBJ2-1; the match to TRBD2 covers 11 bases. The V and J ends lost 5 bases and 5 bases, in that order; junction bases with no gene match: 8. This CDR3 is 16 amino acids long. Germline V gene data show CDR1 as SGHAT and CDR2 as FQNNGV. The CDR3 DNA is TGTGCCAGCAGCCGTCGGGGGACTAGCGGTGACAATGAGCAGTTCTTC. Its protein product is CASSRRGTSGDNEQFF.

This chain connects TRBV21-1 to TRBJ1-5. TRBV21-1 is designated a pseudogene. CDR3 length: 14 residues. CDR3 sequence (DNA): TGTGCCAGCAGCAGACCGCGGGGCAATCAGCCCCAGCATTTT. Its translation: CASSRPRGNQPQHF.

The rearrangement uses TRBV15 and TRBJ2-2, with TRBD1 matching 8 bases. Germline V gene lookup returns CDR1 LNHNV and CDR2 YYDKDF (reference sequence). This CDR3 is 18 amino acids long. V gave up 3 bases and J gave up 1 base; unmatched junction bases: 10. The CDR3 DNA reads as TGTGCCACCAGCAGGACCTTTGAGGGGACAGGGAACACCGGGGAGCTGTTTTTT. Its translation: CATSRTFEGTGNTGELFF.

The rearrangement links TRBV19 to TRBJ2-4, with 7 positions matching TRBD2. The CDR3 totals 16 residues. J lost 3 bases, V lost 4 bases, and 9 bases had no gene match. Germline CDR1 and CDR2: LNHDA and SQIVND (reference sequence). As DNA, the CDR3 is TGTGCCAGTAGTACCTGGGGGGGTGGTGTCAAAAACATTCAGTACTTC. Its translation: CASSTWGGGVKNIQYF. The full variable domain, completed using reference TRBV19 and TRBJ2-4, is DGGITQSPKYLFRKEGQNVTLSCEQNLNHDAMYWYRQDPGQGLRLIYYSQIVNDFQKGDIAEGYSVSREKKESFPLTVTSAQKNPTAFYLCASSTWGGGVKNIQYFGAGTRLSVL.

The rearrangement joins TRBV15 to TRBJ2-3; D unclear. The CDR3 consists of 14 residues. CDR1 and CDR2 from the germline V gene are LNHNV and YYDKDF (reference sequence). Trimming removed 6 bases at V and 2 bases at J, with 12 bases between. CDR3 protein: CATSYSENTDTQYF. As DNA, the CDR3 is TGTGCCACCAGTTATTCAGAAAACACAGATACGCAGTATTTT.

The DNA for the CDR3 is TGTGCCAGCAGCTTAGACAGCGGGCTCTACAATGAGCAGTTCTTC. It specifies CASSLDSGLYNEQFF. The rearrangement uses TRBV11-3 and TRBJ2-1; the D gene is possibly TRBD2 (6 bases). Germline V gene data show CDR1 as SGHNT and CDR2 as YENEEA. CDR3 length: 15 residues. V dropped 0 bases and J dropped 3 bases, with 9 bases sitting between them.

On this clone itself: Other DNA sequences in this specimen translate into the identical CDR3. This chain connects TRBV7-2 to TRBJ2-7; D is possibly TRBD2 (5 bases). CDR3 length: 13 residues. With 5 bases removed from V and 6 bases from J, the gap between germline ends came to 14 bases. Per germline, CDR1 SGHTA and CDR2 FQGNSA. CDR3 sequence: CASSLAGAGEQYF. The CDR3 DNA is TGTGCCAGCAGCCTCGCGGGTGCTGGCGAGCAGTACTTC. The full variable domain, its missing parts supplied by reference TRBV7-2 and TRBJ2-7, is GAGVSQSPSNKVTEKGKDVELRCDPISGHTALYWYRQSLGQGLEFLIYFQGNSAPDKSGLPSDRFSAERTGGSVSTLTIQRTQQEDSAVYLCASSLAGAGEQYFGPGTRLTVT.

The chain recombines TRBV7-2 with TRBJ2-7, with no clear D. CDR3 size: 16 residues. From germline, CDR1 is SGHTA and CDR2 FQGNSA. V was trimmed by 2 bases and J by 0 bases, leaving 14 bases between them. The CDR3 sequence is CASSLFGRLSSYEQYF. The CDR3 DNA follows: TGTGCCAGCAGCTTATTTGGCAGGCTGAGCTCCTACGAGCAGTACTTC.

The rearrangement joins TRBV28 to TRBJ1-2, with 9 nucleotides matching TRBD1. V was pared by 10 bases and J by 5 bases, with 8 bases of the junction left unmatched. In germline, CDR1 is MDHEN, CDR2 SYDVKM. This CDR3 is built from 13 residues. CDR3 DNA: TGTGCCACCACGGGACAGGGTGATTATGGCTACACCTTC. Its protein product is CATTGQGDYGYTF.

The chain couples TRBV7-2 to TRBJ2-7, with 8 bases fitting TRBD2. In germline, CDR1 is SGHTA, CDR2 FQGNSA. CDR3 length: 16 residues. Trimming removed 2 bases from V and 4 bases from J; junction bases left unmatched: 10. CDR3 region: CASSLLSGAARYEQYF. Here the CDR3 DNA reads TGTGCCAGCAGCTTACTTAGCGGGGCGGCGAGATACGAGCAGTACTTC.

CDR3 nucleotides: TGTGCCAGTACCAAAGTGGGACAGGGCTATGGCTACACCTTC. Translating gives CASTKVGQGYGYTF. The chain couples TRBV19 to TRBJ1-2; 9 nucleotides agree with TRBD1. V was pared by 7 bases and J by 4 bases, with 7 bases of the junction left unmatched. The CDR3 is 14 residues long. In germline, CDR1 is LNHDA, CDR2 SQIVND (reference sequence).

The genes are TRBV9 and TRBJ2-3; the match to TRBD1 covers 7 bases. With V trimmed by 0 bases and J by 3 bases, 7 bases remained unmatched. Looked up from germline, CDR1 is SGDLS and CDR2 is YYNGEE. This CDR3 has 16 amino acids. CDR3 sequence reads: CASSVELGTATDTQYF. As DNA, the CDR3 is TGTGCCAGCAGCGTAGAGCTCGGGACAGCGACAGATACGCAGTATTTT.